The TCR beta chain under discussion was sequenced for a study of control samples from healthy donors and cancer patients. The length of the CDR3 is 15 residues. Germline-derived CDR1 and CDR2 are SNHLY and FYNNEI. Trimming cost V 1 base and J 7 bases; bases outside gene matches: 5. Assay: immunoSEQ multiplex PCR; the TCRdb copy retains only in-frame clones and omits some. The sample yields tens of thousands of clones, roughly 80% seen once. The material sequenced was blood. This rearrangement joins TRBV2 to TRBJ2-7; 12 positions agree with TRBD2. The receptor comes from a man in his fifties in good health. CDR3 DNA: TGTGCCAGCAGTGAAGTGACTAGCGGGAGCGGGGAGCAGTACTTC. Encoded protein: CASSEVTSGSGEQYF.